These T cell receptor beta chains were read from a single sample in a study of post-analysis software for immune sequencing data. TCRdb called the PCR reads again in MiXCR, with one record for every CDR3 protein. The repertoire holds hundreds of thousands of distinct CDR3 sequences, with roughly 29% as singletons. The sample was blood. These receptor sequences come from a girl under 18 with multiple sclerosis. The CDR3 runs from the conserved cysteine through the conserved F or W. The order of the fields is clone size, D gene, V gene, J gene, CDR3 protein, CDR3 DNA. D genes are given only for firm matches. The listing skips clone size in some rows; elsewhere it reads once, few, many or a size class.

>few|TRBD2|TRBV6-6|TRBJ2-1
CASRGQTSGKYNEQFF
TGTGCCTCGAGGGGGCAGACTAGCGGGAAGTACAATGAGCAGTTCTTC
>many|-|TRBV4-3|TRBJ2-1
CASSQEGGATEQFF
TGCGCCAGCAGCCAAGAAGGAGGAGCGACGGAGCAGTTCTTC
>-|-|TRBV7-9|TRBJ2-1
CASNYLAGGGLHEQFF
TGTGCCAGCAACTACTTGGCCGGCGGTGGGTTGCATGAGCAGTTCTTC
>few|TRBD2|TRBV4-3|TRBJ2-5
CASSQDGVAGRETQYF
TGCGCCAGCAGCCAAGATGGAGTAGCGGGAAGGGAGACCCAGTACTTC
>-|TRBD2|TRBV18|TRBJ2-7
CASSPPLAGYDEQYF
TGTGCCAGCTCCCCACCTCTAGCGGGGTACGACGAGCAGTACTTC
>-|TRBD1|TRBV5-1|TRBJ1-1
CASSDNRGGGTEAFF
TGCGCCAGCAGCGACAACAGGGGAGGGGGCACTGAAGCTTTCTTT
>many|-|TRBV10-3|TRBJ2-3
CAISEFGGVGTDTQYF
TGTGCCATCAGTGAGTTCGGAGGGGTTGGCACAGATACGCAGTATTTT
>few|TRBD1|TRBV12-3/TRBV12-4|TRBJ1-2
CASSLTGTGGLGGYTF
TGTGCCAGCAGCCTTACCGGGACAGGGGGCTTAGGAGGCTACACCTTC
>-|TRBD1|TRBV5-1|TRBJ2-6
CASSLGKTGDSGANVLTF
TGCGCCAGCAGCTTGGGGAAAACAGGGGACTCTGGGGCCAACGTCCTGACTTTC
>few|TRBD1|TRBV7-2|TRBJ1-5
CASSPWTGSSNQPQHF
TGTGCCAGCAGCCCATGGACAGGGAGTAGCAATCAGCCCCAGCATTTT
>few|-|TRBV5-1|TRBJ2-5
CASSLGSGRLVYQETQYF
TGCGCCAGCAGCTTGGGTTCGGGGCGTCTTGTGTACCAAGAGACCCAGTACTTC
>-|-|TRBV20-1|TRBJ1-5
CSARYSRPRVGSNQPQHF
TGCAGTGCTAGGTATTCGAGACCGCGAGTCGGTAGCAATCAGCCCCAGCATTTT
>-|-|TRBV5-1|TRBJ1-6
CAGSVSKGYNSPLHF
TGCGCCGGCAGCGTCTCCAAAGGCTATAATTCACCCCTCCACTTT
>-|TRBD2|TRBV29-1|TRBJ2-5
CSVSSGGRETQYF
TGCAGCGTTAGCTCGGGGGGGAGGGAGACCCAGTACTTC
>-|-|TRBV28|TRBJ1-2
CASSLGFDYGYTF
TGTGCCAGCAGTTTAGGTTTCGACTATGGCTACACCTTC
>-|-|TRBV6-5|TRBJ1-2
CASSYRSSNYGYTF
TGTGCCAGCAGTTACAGGAGTTCAAACTATGGCTACACCTTC